Detailed here is one T cell receptor beta chain. Vbeta (60) and Jbeta (13) primers were used in the PCR. Here immunoSEQ multiplex PCR was the method, and the copy in TCRdb shows in-frame clones only, minus some. The repertoire holds about 130,000 clones, around four fifths seen once, with roughly 1.2% in the top ten. Looked up from germline, CDR1 is SGHNT and CDR2 is YYREEE (reference sequence). Between the trimmed V and J ends, which lost 4 bases and 1 base, there was a span of 6 bases. The CDR3 has 13 residues. The data belong to a study of cytomegalovirus exposure and HLA in healthy donors. The source of this sequence is a boy between 5 and 17 years old in good health and CMV-seronegative. Specimen: PBMCs. The V and J genes are TRBV5-4 and TRBJ2-1, with D tentatively TRBD1 (6 bases). CDR3 protein: CASSGQSYNEQFF. The CDR3 coding sequence is TGTGCCAGCAGCGGACAGTCCTACAATGAGCAGTTCTTC.